One sample yielded the 29 T cell receptor beta chains listed below, sequenced in a study of beta chain features in type 1 diabetes. The whole isolated RNA underwent reverse transcription, so sequencing captured expressed TCRB transcripts. Sequencing used immunoSEQ multiplex PCR; TCRdb keeps in-frame clones, though not all of them. Here the sample spans under 200,000 clones, around 8.4% being singletons. Findings and limits, study-wide: TCRB CDR3s were moderately but significantly shorter in Type 1 diabetes patients in all four CD4+ subsets.

Their specific antigens are unknown. The sequencing input was central memory CD4+ T cells from blood. These TCRs come from a woman younger than 35 with type 1 diabetes.

The CDR3 spells CASSQIAGEAYNEQFF. In DNA, the CDR3 is TGCGCCAGCAGCCAAATAGCGGGAGAAGCCTACAATGAGCAGTTCTTC. The chain couples TRBV4-3 to TRBJ2-1, with 9 positions matching TRBD2. The CDR3 spans 16 residues. Germline V gene lookup returns CDR1 LGHNA and CDR2 YSLEER. The V and J ends lost 2 bases and 2 bases, in that order; junction bases with no gene match: 4.

The chain carries TRBV19 and TRBJ2-6; no definite D call. This CDR3 has 18 residues. Germline loops: CDR1 LNHDA, CDR2 SQIVND (reference sequence). Trimming cost V 6 bases and J 2 bases, with 20 bases left between them. The CDR3 sequence: CASSETRLGGPGANVLTF. The CDR3 DNA reads TGTGCCAGTAGCGAAACCCGACTTGGTGGTCCTGGGGCCAACGTCCTGACTTTC.

The chain uses TRBV14 and TRBJ1-1; possibly TRBD1 for D (6 bases). In germline, CDR1 is SGHDN, CDR2 FVKESK. This CDR3 comprises 15 residues. V was pared by 6 bases and J by 5 bases, with 19 bases between. This chain's CDR3 is CASSYYRERRTEAFF. CDR3 DNA: TGTGCCAGCAGTTACTACAGGGAGCGTCGAACTGAAGCTTTCTTT. The complete variable domain, with remaining parts taken from reference TRBV14 and TRBJ1-1, reads EAGVTQFPSHSVIEKGQTVTLRCDPISGHDNLYWYRRVMGKEIKFLLHFVKESKQDESGMPNNRFLAERTGGTYSTLKVQPAELEDSGVYFCASSYYRERRTEAFFGQGTRLTVV.

This clone was seen more than once but under ten times. The J gene is TRBJ2-3, the V gene TRBV28; 9 positions agree with TRBD2. The CDR3 runs to 15 residues. Germline V gene sequence: CDR1 MDHEN, CDR2 SYDVKM. Trimming removed 2 bases from V and 8 bases from J; junction bases left unmatched: 8. This CDR3 is CASSLDSGSPGTQYF. In DNA, the CDR3 is TGTGCCAGCAGTTTAGATAGCGGGAGCCCCGGTACGCAGTATTTT. Supplemented by reference TRBV28 and TRBJ2-3, the full variable domain reads DVKVTQSSRYLVKRTGEKVFLECVQDMDHENMFWYRQDPGLGLRLIYFSYDVKMKEKGDIPEGYSVSREKKERFSLILESASTNQTSMYLCASSLDSGSPGTQYFGPGTRLTVL.

This clone was counted a few times. CDR3 loop: CASSVGKIRVDTQYF. The CDR3 coding sequence is TGTGCCAGCAGCGTAGGGAAGATTCGGGTAGATACGCAGTATTTT. The V call is TRBV9, the J call TRBJ2-3, with unresolved D. This CDR3 is 15 amino acids long. The V and J ends lost 0 bases and 5 bases respectively, with 13 bases between them. Germline V lookup: CDR1 SGDLS, CDR2 YYNGEE.

This chain connects TRBV10-3 to TRBJ2-5; D perhaps matches TRBD2 (5 bases). Germline V gives CDR1 ENHRY, CDR2 SYGVKD. Trimming removed 8 bases at V and 2 bases at J, with 12 bases between. The CDR3 loop spans 13 amino acids. DNA for the CDR3: TGTGCCATCGGAAAGGGAGCTCAAGAGACCCAGTACTTC. Translating it yields CAIGKGAQETQYF.

This clone was seen only a few times. This sequence joins TRBV28 and TRBJ1-1; tentative D call: TRBD1 (6 bases). Germline V gene data show CDR1 as MDHEN and CDR2 as SYDVKM. The CDR3 has 13 amino acids. V lost 6 bases and J lost 5, with 13 bases in between. CDR3 in amino acids: CASSLTTGTEAFF. The CDR3 nucleotides read TGTGCCAGCAGCCTAACGACAGGAACTGAAGCTTTCTTT.

This clone has just a few counts. The chain links TRBV9 to TRBJ2-7; 11 positions match TRBD2. Looked up from germline, CDR1 is SGDLS and CDR2 is YYNGEE. This CDR3 comprises 16 residues. J gave up 2 bases and V 3 bases, and 7 bases lay outside the gene matches. CDR3 in DNA: TGTGCCAGCAGCGCAGGGGGGACTAGCGGTCCCTACGAGCAGTACTTC. Its translation is CASSAGGTSGPYEQYF.

The chain joins TRBV18 to TRBJ1-2, with a possible D match to TRBD1 (6 bases). Trimming left V 3 bases short and J 6 bases short, with 14 bases between. The length of the CDR3 is 14 residues. The germline V gene has CDR1 KGHSH and CDR2 LQKENI. For the CDR3, the DNA is TGTGCCAGCTCACCTGGGACAAGCTCCGATGGCTACACCTTC. This gives the protein CASSPGTSSDGYTF.

This sequence joins TRBV2 and TRBJ2-7; 8 bases are shared with TRBD2. V lost 2 bases to trimming and J lost 1 base; unmatched junction nucleotides: 1. CDR3 length equals 14 residues. From germline, CDR1 is SNHLY and CDR2 FYNNEI. Written as DNA, the CDR3 is TGTGCCAGCAGTGAAAGCGGGGGATCCTACGAGCAGTACTTC. This codes for CASSESGGSYEQYF.

This chain joins TRBV28 and TRBJ2-1, with TRBD2 matching 10 bases. V was pared by 5 bases and J by 0 bases, with 4 bases of the junction left unmatched. This CDR3 spans 16 amino acids. CDR1 is MDHEN and CDR2 is SYDVKM in the germline V gene. DNA of the CDR3: TGTGCCAGCAGTCTAGCGGGAGTGGGCTCCTACAATGAGCAGTTCTTC. Translation: CASSLAGVGSYNEQFF.

Only a few counts were recorded for this clone. V gene TRBV14 combines with J gene TRBJ1-2; 7 nucleotides agree with TRBD1. Germline-derived CDR1 and CDR2 are SGHDN and FVKESK. This CDR3 is 15 amino acids long. J gave up 8 bases and V 0 bases, and 9 bases lay outside the gene matches. The CDR3 spells CASSQDFRGGDGYTF. The CDR3 nucleotides are TGTGCCAGCAGCCAAGATTTCAGAGGGGGCGACGGCTACACCTTC.

This sequence joins TRBV28 and TRBJ1-4; D uncertain. The ends were cut back, 4 bases at V and 4 bases at J, with 13 bases in the middle. Germline CDR1 and CDR2: MDHEN and SYDVKM. The CDR3 is 15 residues long. The CDR3 region has the DNA TGTGCCAGCAGTTCAATGGCAGGAGGTAATGAAAAACTGTTTTTT. Its protein product is CASSSMAGGNEKLFF.

In its sample, this clone was seen many times. The chain recombines TRBV5-6 with TRBJ2-3, with 14 bases identical to TRBD2. V lost 1 base to trimming and J lost 7 bases; unmatched junction nucleotides: 5. The germline gives CDR1 SGHDT, CDR2 YYEEEE. The CDR3 runs 16 residues. The DNA of the CDR3 is TGTGCCAGCAGCTTGCCGGGACTAGCGGGAGTGAATACGCAGTATTTT. It codes for CASSLPGLAGVNTQYF.

This clone was observed a handful of times. The rearrangement joins TRBV25-1 to TRBJ2-6; 8 nucleotides line up with TRBD1. CDR1 MGHDK and CDR2 SYGVNS come from the germline V gene. This CDR3 is 15 amino acids long. The V and J ends lost 6 bases and 2 bases, in that order; junction bases with no gene match: 3. The CDR3 loop reads CASSPTGAGANVLTF. In DNA, the CDR3 is TGTGCCAGCAGCCCGACAGGGGCTGGGGCCAACGTCCTGACTTTC.

The chain couples TRBV6-5 to TRBJ2-7, with 9 bases identical to TRBD1. In germline, CDR1 is MNHEY, CDR2 SVGAGI. V was pared by 6 bases and J by 3 bases, with 9 bases of the junction left unmatched. CDR3 size: 15 residues. DNA for the CDR3: TGTGCCAGCAGCTTAAACGGACAGGGGATCTACGAGCAGTACTTC. It yields the protein CASSLNGQGIYEQYF.

This clone turned up a few times. This chain links TRBV4-3 with TRBJ2-5, with 11 nucleotides matching TRBD2. After removal of 5 bases from V and 2 bases from J, the junction contained 7 bases not matched to a gene. The CDR3 extends over 16 amino acids. Germline V CDR1 and CDR2: LGHNA, YSLEER. CDR3: CASSSGLAEEQETQYF. The CDR3, as DNA: TGCGCCAGCAGCTCGGGACTAGCGGAGGAACAAGAGACCCAGTACTTC.

In its sample, this clone was seen a few times. The rearrangement joins TRBV7-2 to TRBJ2-7; 7 bases agree with TRBD1. Germline CDR1 is SGHTA and CDR2 is FQGNSA. The trim removed 4 bases at V and 1 base at J, leaving 10 bases unmatched. The CDR3 is made up of 16 amino acids. The CDR3 sequence is CASSSGGLGWSYEQYF. DNA for the CDR3: TGTGCCAGCAGCTCAGGGGGTTTGGGATGGTCCTACGAGCAGTACTTC.

The chain joins TRBV28 to TRBJ2-3; 8 nucleotides agree with TRBD1. This CDR3 contains 14 residues. Per the germline V gene, CDR1 is MDHEN and CDR2 is SYDVKM. Trimming cost V 5 bases and J 5 bases; bases outside gene matches: 6. CDR3 coding DNA: TGTGCCAGCAGTCCATCGGACAGGGAAGATACGCAGTATTTT. Protein product: CASSPSDREDTQYF.

This clone came up a few times. This chain links TRBV2 with TRBJ1-5, with TRBD1 matching 9 bases. V shed 7 bases, J shed 3 bases, and the junction held 7 bases outside the gene matches. Germline V gene lookup returns CDR1 SNHLY and CDR2 FYNNEI. The CDR3 is 15 amino acids. The CDR3 bases are TGTGCCAGCACCCAGGGACAGGGCCCCAATCAGCCCCAGCATTTT. Its protein is CASTQGQGPNQPQHF.

The V and J genes are TRBV18 and TRBJ2-4, with D unclear. Trimming left V 6 bases short and J 0 bases short, with 9 bases between. Germline V gene lookup returns CDR1 KGHSH and CDR2 LQKENI. The CDR3 has 14 residues. Written as DNA, the CDR3 is TGTGCCAGCTCTGGTTCAGAAGCCAAAAACATTCAGTACTTC. Residues: CASSGSEAKNIQYF.

The chain recombines TRBV27 with TRBJ1-1; D unresolved. Germline assignment: CDR1 MNHEY and CDR2 SMNVEV (reference sequence). Trimming left V 4 bases short and J 4 bases short, with 16 bases between. The CDR3 extends over 15 amino acids. CDR3 residues: CASSSPRAEGTEAFF. The DNA for the CDR3 is TGTGCCAGCAGTTCTCCGCGGGCGGAGGGCACTGAAGCTTTCTTT.

This clone was counted only a few times. The chain is built from TRBV18 and TRBJ2-5; TRBD2 aligns across 13 bases. The CDR3 has 16 amino acids. CDR1 KGHSH and CDR2 LQKENI come from the germline V gene. V lost 3 bases to trimming and J lost 3 bases; unmatched junction nucleotides: 4. This CDR3 is CASSPPGLAGEETQYF. CDR3 in DNA: TGTGCCAGCTCACCCCCAGGACTAGCGGGAGAAGAGACCCAGTACTTC. Drawing the rest from reference TRBV18 and TRBJ2-5, the complete variable domain is NAGVMQNPRHLVRRRGQEARLRCSPMKGHSHVYWYRQLPEEGLKFMVYLQKENIIDESGMPKERFSAEFPKEGPSILRIQQVVRGDSAAYFCASSPPGLAGEETQYFGPGTRLLVL.

V gene TRBV4-2 combines with J gene TRBJ2-1; no reliable D call. V was cut by 0 bases and J by 10 bases, with 10 bases left in between. CDR1 is LGHNA, CDR2 YNFKEQ, per germline. The CDR3 consists of 13 residues. CDR3 DNA: TGTGCCAGCAGCCAAGATCGAGGTGAAGAGCAGTTCTTC. It yields the protein CASSQDRGEEQFF.

The chain uses TRBV15 and TRBJ1-5; D unresolved. Germline V CDR1 and CDR2: LNHNV, YYDKDF (reference sequence). V gave up 3 bases and J gave up 6 bases, with 12 bases separating them. This CDR3 region has 14 residues. CDR3 in DNA: TGTGCCACCAGCAGCGAGGTTAAGGTTCAGCCCCAGCATTTT. Translation gives CATSSEVKVQPQHF.

The genes are TRBV7-3 and TRBJ2-2; 7 nucleotides align to TRBD1. The junction had 7 bases not matched to a gene; V was cut back by 5 bases and J by 1 base. From germline, CDR1 is SGHTA and CDR2 FQGTGA. The CDR3 has 16 amino acids. The DNA of the CDR3 is TGTGCCAGCAGCCCACGGACAGGAGGGAACACCGGGGAGCTGTTTTTT. Its protein product is CASSPRTGGNTGELFF.

The gene calls are TRBV2 and TRBJ1-5; 9 bases map to TRBD1. The length of the CDR3 is 14 residues. Trimming cost V 5 bases and J 4 bases; bases outside gene matches: 3. Per the germline V gene, CDR1 is SNHLY and CDR2 is FYNNEI. DNA of the CDR3: TGTGCCAGCAGTACCGACAGGGGGAATCAGCCCCAGCATTTT. This sequence encodes CASSTDRGNQPQHF.

V gene TRBV5-1 combines with J gene TRBJ1-1, with a possible D match to TRBD1 (5 bases). The CDR3 length is 15 residues. Germline CDR1 is SGHRS and CDR2 is YFSETQ. The V end was cut by 0 bases, the J end by 2 bases, with 11 bases between. Here the CDR3 reads CASSLEQVGNTEAFF. CDR3 DNA: TGCGCCAGCAGCTTGGAACAGGTGGGAAACACTGAAGCTTTCTTT.

This chain uses TRBV6-5 with TRBJ2-7; perhaps TRBD2 as D (5 bases). The CDR3 extends over 12 amino acids. V was cut by 2 bases and J by 12 bases, with 14 bases left in between. In germline, CDR1 is MNHEY, CDR2 SVGAGI. CDR3 coding DNA: TGTGCCAGCAGTTACGGATCGGGGAAATCGTACTTC. This sequence encodes CASSYGSGKSYF.